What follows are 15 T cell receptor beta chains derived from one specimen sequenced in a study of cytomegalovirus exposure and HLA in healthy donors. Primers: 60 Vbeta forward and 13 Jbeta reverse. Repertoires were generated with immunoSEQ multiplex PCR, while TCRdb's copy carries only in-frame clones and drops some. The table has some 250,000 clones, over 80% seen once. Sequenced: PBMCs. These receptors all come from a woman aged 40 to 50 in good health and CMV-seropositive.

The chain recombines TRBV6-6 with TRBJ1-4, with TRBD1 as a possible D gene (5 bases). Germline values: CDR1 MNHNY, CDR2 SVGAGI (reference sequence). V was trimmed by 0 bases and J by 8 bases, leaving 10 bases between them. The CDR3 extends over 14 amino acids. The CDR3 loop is CASSYSQGGEKLFF. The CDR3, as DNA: TGTGCCAGCAGTTACTCTCAGGGTGGGGAAAAACTGTTTTTT.

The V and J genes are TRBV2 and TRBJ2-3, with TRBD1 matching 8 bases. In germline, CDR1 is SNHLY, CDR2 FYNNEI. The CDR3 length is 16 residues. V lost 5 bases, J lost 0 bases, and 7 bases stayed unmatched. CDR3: CASSWGQAASTDTQYF. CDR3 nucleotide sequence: TGTGCCAGCAGTTGGGGACAGGCCGCTAGCACAGATACGCAGTATTTT.

CDR3 sequence: CASSYGTGGRADGYTF. DNA for the CDR3: TGTGCCAGCAGCTACGGGACAGGGGGTAGAGCGGATGGCTACACCTTC. The genes are TRBV5-5 and TRBJ1-2, with 11 bases fitting TRBD1. Germline assignment: CDR1 SGHKS and CDR2 YYEKEE (reference sequence). After removal of 3 bases from V and 6 bases from J, the junction contained 10 bases not matched to a gene. This CDR3 has 16 amino acids. Using reference TRBV5-5 and TRBJ1-2 for the parts outside the CDR3, the full variable domain is DAGVTQSPTHLIKTRGQQVTLRCSPISGHKSVSWYQQVLGQGPQFIFQYYEKEERGRGNFPDRFSARQFPNYSSELNVNALLLGDSALYLCASSYGTGGRADGYTFGSGTRLTVV.

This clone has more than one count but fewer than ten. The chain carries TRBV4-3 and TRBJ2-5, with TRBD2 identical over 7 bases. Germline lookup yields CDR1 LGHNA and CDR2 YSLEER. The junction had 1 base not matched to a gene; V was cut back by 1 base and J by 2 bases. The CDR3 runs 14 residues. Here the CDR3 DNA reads TGCGCCAGCAGCCAAGGGACTAGACAAGAGACCCAGTACTTC. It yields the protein CASSQGTRQETQYF.

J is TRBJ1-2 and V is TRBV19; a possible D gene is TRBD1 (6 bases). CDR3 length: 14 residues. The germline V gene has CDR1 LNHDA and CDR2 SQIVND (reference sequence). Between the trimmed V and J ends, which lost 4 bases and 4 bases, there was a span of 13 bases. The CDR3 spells CASSTQGLGYGYTF. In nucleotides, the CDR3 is TGTGCCAGTAGTACTCAGGGGTTGGGCTATGGCTACACCTTC.

CDR3 bases: TGTGCCAGCAGCCCCGGGACAGGGTTTGCGGCTACAGGAGCTTTCTTT. Residues: CASSPGTGFAATGAFF. The chain employs TRBV7-2 and TRBJ1-1; TRBD1 matches 9 bases. After removal of 5 bases from V and 10 bases from J, the junction contained 17 bases not matched to a gene. The CDR3 sequence is 16 residues long. Germline V gene data show CDR1 as SGHTA and CDR2 as FQGNSA.

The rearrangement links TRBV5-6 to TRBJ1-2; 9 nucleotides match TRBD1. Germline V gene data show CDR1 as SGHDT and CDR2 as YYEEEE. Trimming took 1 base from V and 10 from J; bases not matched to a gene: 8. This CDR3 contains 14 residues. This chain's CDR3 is CASSLNRGRLDYTF. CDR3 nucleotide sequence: TGTGCCAGCAGCTTGAACAGGGGGCGCCTAGACTACACCTTC.

This CDR3 reads CASTFTGEVRGELFF. CDR3 in DNA: TGTGCCAGTACCTTCACAGGGGAGGTTCGGGGGGAGCTGTTTTTT. J is TRBJ2-2 and V is TRBV19; D is perhaps TRBD1 (7 bases). The CDR3 spans 15 residues. In germline, CDR1 is LNHDA, CDR2 SQIVND (reference sequence). Trimming stripped 7 bases from V and 8 bases from J, with 20 bases between.

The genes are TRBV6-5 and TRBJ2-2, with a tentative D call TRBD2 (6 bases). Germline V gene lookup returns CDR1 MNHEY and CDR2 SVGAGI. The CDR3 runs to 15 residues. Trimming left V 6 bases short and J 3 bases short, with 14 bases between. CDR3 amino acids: CASRRGGIDTGELFF. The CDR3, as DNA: TGTGCCAGCAGACGAGGAGGGATCGACACCGGGGAGCTGTTTTTT.

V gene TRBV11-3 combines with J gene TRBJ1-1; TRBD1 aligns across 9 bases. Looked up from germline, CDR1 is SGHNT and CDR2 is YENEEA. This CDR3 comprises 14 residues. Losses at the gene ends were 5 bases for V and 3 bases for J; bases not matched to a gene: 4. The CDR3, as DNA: TGTGCCAGCAGCCCCTGGGACAGGGACACTGAAGCTTTCTTT. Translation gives CASSPWDRDTEAFF.

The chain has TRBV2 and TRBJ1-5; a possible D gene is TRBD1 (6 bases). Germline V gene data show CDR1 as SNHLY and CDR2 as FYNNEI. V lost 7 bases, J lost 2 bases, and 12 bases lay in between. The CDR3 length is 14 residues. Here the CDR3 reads CASNRESGNQPQHF. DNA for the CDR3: TGTGCCAGCAACAGGGAAAGTGGCAATCAGCCCCAGCATTTT.

The CDR3 DNA reads TGTGCCAGCAGCGAAGGGACAGGAATGAAAGAGACCCAGTACTTC. It encodes CASSEGTGMKETQYF. The rearrangement links TRBV7-6 to TRBJ2-5, with 8 bases identical to TRBD1. Trimming removed 5 bases from V and 3 bases from J; junction bases left unmatched: 8. Germline values: CDR1 SGHVS, CDR2 FNYEAQ. The CDR3 has 15 residues.

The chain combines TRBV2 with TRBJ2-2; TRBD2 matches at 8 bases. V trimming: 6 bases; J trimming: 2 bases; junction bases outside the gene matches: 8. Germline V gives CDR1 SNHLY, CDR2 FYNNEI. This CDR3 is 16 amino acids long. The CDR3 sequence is CASSELAVINTGELFF. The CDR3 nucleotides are TGTGCCAGCAGCGAACTAGCGGTGATTAACACCGGGGAGCTGTTTTTT.

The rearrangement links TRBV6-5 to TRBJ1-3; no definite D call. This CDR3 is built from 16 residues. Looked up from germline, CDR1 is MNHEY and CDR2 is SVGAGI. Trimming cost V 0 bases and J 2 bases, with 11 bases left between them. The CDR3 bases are TGTGCCAGCAGTTACTCGACTCTACCGCCTGGAAACACCATATATTTT. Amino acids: CASSYSTLPPGNTIYF.

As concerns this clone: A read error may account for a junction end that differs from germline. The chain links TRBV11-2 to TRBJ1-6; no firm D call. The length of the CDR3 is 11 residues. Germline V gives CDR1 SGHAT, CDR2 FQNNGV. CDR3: CASSLDSPLHF. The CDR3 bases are TGTGCCAGCAGCTTAGATTCTCCCCTCCACTTT.